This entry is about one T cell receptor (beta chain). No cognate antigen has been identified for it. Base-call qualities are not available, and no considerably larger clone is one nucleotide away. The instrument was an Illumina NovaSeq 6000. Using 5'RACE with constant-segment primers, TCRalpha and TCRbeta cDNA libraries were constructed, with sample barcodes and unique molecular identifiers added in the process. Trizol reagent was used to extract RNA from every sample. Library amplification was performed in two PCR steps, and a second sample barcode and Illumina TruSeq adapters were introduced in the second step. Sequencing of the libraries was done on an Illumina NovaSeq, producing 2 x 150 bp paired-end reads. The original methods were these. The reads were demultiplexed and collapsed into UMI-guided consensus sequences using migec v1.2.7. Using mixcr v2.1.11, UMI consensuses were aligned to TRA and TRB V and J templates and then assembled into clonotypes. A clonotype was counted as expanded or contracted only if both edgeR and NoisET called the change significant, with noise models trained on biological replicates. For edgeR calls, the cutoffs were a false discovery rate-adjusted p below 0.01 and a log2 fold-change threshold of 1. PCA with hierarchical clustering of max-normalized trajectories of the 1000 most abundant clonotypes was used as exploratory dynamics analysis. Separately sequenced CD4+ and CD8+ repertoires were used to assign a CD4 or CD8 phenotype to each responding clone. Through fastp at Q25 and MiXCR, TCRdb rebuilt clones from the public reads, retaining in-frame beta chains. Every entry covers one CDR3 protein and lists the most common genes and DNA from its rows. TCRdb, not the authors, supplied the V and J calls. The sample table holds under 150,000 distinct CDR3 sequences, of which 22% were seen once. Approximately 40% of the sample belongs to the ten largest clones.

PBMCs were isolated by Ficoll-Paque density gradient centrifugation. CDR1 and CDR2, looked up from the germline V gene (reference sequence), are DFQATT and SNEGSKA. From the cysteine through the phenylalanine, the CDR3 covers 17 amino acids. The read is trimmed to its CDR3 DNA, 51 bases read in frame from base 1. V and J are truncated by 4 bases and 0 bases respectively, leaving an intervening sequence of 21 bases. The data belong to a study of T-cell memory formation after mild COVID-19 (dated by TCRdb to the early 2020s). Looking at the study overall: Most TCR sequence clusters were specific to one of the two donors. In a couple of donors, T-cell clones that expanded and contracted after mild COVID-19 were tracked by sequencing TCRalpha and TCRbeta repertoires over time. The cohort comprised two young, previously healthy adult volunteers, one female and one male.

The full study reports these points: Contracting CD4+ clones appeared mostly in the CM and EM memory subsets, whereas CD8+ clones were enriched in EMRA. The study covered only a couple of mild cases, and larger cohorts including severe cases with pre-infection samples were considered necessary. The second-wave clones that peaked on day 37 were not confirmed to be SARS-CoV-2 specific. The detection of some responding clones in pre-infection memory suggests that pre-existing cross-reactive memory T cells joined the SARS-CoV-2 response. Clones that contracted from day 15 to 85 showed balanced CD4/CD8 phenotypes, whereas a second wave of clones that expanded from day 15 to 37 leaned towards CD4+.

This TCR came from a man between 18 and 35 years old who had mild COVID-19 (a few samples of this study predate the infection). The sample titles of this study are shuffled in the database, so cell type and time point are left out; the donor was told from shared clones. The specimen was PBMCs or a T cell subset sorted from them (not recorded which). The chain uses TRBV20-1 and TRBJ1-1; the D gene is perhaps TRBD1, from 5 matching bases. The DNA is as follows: TGCAGTGCTATACCCCCCCGGGCAGGGATCATGAACACTGAAGCTTTCTTT. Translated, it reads CSAIPPRAGIMNTEAFF.